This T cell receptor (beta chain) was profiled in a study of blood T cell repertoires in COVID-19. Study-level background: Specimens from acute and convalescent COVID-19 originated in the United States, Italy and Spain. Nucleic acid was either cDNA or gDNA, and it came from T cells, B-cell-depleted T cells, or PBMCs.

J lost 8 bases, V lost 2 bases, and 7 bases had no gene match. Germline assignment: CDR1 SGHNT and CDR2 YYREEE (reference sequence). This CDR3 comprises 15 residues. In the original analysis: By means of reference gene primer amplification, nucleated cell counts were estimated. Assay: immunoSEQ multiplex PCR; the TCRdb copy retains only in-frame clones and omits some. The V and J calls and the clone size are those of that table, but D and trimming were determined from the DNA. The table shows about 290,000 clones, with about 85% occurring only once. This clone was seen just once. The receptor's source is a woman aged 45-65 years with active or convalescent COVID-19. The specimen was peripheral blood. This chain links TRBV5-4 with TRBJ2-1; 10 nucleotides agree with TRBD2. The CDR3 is CASSFPGLALDEQFF. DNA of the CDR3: TGTGCCAGCAGCTTTCCGGGACTAGCGCTCGATGAGCAGTTCTTC.